The rows below give T cell receptor beta chains drawn from one sample of a study of shared T cell receptors in the human thymus. Profiling relied on immunoSEQ multiplex PCR, and the TCRdb table lists in-frame clones only, not all of them. This repertoire shows about 380,000 clones, approximately 95% found once; its top ten account for roughly 0.02%. Material: thymocytes. The receptor set was obtained from a human donor. Both conserved end residues are part of each CDR3. The order of the fields is D gene, V gene, clone size, J gene, CDR3 DNA, CDR3 protein. The D gene is left open where the match is weak. Size is stated for part of the rows, as once, few or many counts, or as a class when the clone is expanded.

TRBD2	TRBV7-2	.	TRBJ2-1	TGTGCCAGCAGCCTCCGGGAGGGGTTTGGGTATGAGCAGTTCTTC	CASSLREGFGYEQFF
TRBD2	TRBV11-1	.	TRBJ2-3	TGTGCCAGCAGCTTCGGGCGGGGGTACACAGATACGCAGTATTTT	CASSFGRGYTDTQYF
.	TRBV20-1	few	TRBJ1-1	TGCAGTGCCGACACTGAAGCTTTCTTT	CSADTEAFF
TRBD2	TRBV5-5	few	TRBJ2-1	TGTGCCAGCAGCTTCTCCCCCGGGACTAGCGCCTACAATGAGCAGTTCTTC	CASSFSPGTSAYNEQFF
TRBD1	TRBV15	.	TRBJ2-7	TGTGCCACCAGCAGCTGGACAGGGGCAAACTACGAGCAGTACTTC	CATSSWTGANYEQYF
.	TRBV6-1	.	TRBJ1-5	TGTGCCAGCAGCTTACAGGTGAATCAGCCCCAGCATTTT	CASSLQVNQPQHF
.	TRBV28	.	TRBJ1-1	TGTGCCAGCAGTTTACCCCCCGGGCCAGGGAGCACTGAAGCTTTCTTT	CASSLPPGPGSTEAFF
TRBD1	TRBV6-6	.	TRBJ1-5	TGTGCCAGCACGGGGACAGGGAATATAAGCAATCAGCCCCAGCATTTT	CASTGTGNISNQPQHF
TRBD1	TRBV15	.	TRBJ2-5	TGTGCCACCAGCAGGGGACAGGGAGGGACCCAGTACTTC	CATSRGQGGTQYF
.	TRBV5-1	.	TRBJ2-3	TGCGCCAGCAGCTTGCGAGGGAGGTTCATTGTCGCAGATACGCAGTATTTT	CASSLRGRFIVADTQYF
.	TRBV14	once	TRBJ2-2	TGTGCCAGCAGCCGTCTCTGCCCACACACCGACAGTAACACCGGGGAGCTGTTTTTT	CASSRLCPHTDSNTGELFF
.	TRBV5-1	.	TRBJ1-1	TGCGCCAGCAGCTTATTGTGGACAGACATGAACACTGAAGCTTTCTTT	CASSLLWTDMNTEAFF
TRBD2	TRBV18	.	TRBJ2-7	TGTGCCAGCCCTAGCGGGAGCGAGCAGTACTTC	CASPSGSEQYF
.	TRBV19	.	TRBJ2-5	TGTGCCGCTCCGGGTCTAGCGAAACAAGAGACCCAGTACTTC	CAAPGLAKQETQYF
TRBD2	TRBV11-2	.	TRBJ2-5	TGTGCCAGCAGCCCAGCCCGGACTAGCGGGAGAGTAATTGGAGAGACCCAGTACTTC	CASSPARTSGRVIGETQYF
.	TRBV5-4	once	TRBJ2-7	TGTGCCAGCAGCTTGGGCGGCGGCGGATCCTACGAGCAGTACTTC	CASSLGGGGSYEQYF
TRBD1	TRBV18	once	TRBJ1-3	TGTGCCAGCTCGTCGGACAGGGCGGGATCTGGAAACACCATATATTTT	CASSSDRAGSGNTIYF
.	TRBV12-5	.	TRBJ2-3	TGTGCTAGTGGTTTGGTATTCGGGCCCGGGGAAGATACGCAGTATTTT	CASGLVFGPGEDTQYF
TRBD1	TRBV5-6	.	TRBJ1-5	TGTGCCAGCAGCTTGGCGTCAGGGGGTAGGAATCAGCCCCAGCATTTT	CASSLASGGRNQPQHF
TRBD2	TRBV11-2	once	TRBJ2-1	TGTGCCAGCAGTTATCATACTAGCGGGCTCTACAATGAGCAGTTCTTC	CASSYHTSGLYNEQFF
.	TRBV11-2	.	TRBJ1-5	TGTGCCAGCAGCTTGGAGGCTGTTCTTGGAGATCAGCCCCAGCATTTT	CASSLEAVLGDQPQHF
.	TRBV6-6	.	TRBJ1-5	TGTGCCAGCAGTTACTCCGGAGATCAGCCCCAGCATTTT	CASSYSGDQPQHF